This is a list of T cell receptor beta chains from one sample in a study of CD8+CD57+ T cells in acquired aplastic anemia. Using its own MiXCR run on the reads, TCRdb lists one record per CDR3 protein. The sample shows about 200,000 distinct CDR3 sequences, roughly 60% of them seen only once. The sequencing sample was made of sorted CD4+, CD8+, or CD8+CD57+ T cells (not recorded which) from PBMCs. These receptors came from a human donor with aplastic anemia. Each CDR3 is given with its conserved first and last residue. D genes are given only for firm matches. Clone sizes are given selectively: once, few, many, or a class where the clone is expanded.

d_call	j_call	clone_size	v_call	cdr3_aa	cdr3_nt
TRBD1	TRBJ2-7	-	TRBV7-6	CASSSLQGALEYEQYF	TGTGCCAGCAGCTCCTTACAGGGGGCCCTTGAATACGAGCAGTACTTC
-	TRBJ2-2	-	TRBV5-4	CASSLDSGELFF	TGTGCCAGCAGCTTGGACAGCGGGGAGCTGTTTTTT
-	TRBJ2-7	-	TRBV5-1	CASSKDGEVTRYF	TGCGCCAGCAGCAAGGACGGAGAGGTGACGAGGTACTTC
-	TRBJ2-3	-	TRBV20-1	CSARGLGSGTDTQYF	TGCAGTGCTAGGGGGCTAGGATCAGGCACAGATACGCAGTATTTT
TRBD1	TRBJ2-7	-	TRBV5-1	CASSREWTGSREQYF	TGTGCCAGCAGCAGAGAGTGGACAGGGAGCCGGGAGCAGTACTTC
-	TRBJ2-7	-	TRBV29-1	CSVGYRGRRSYEQYF	TGCAGCGTTGGGTATCGGGGCAGGAGATCCTACGAGCAGTACTTC
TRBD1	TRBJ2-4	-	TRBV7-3	CASSSRQGLAKNIQYF	TGTGCCAGCAGCTCGAGACAGGGGCTAGCCAAAAACATTCAGTACTTC
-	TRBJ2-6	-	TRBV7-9	CASLPTGANVLTF	TGTGCCAGTCTCCCAACTGGGGCCAACGTCCTGACTTTC
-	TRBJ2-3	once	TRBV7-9	CASSPGKSTTDTQYF	TGTGCCAGCAGCCCGGGGAAGAGCACCACAGATACGCAGTATTTT
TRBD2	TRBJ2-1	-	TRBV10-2	CASSEPLAQDEQFF	TGCGCCAGCAGTGAACCACTAGCGCAAGATGAGCAGTTCTTC
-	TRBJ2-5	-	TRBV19	CASSIESGGSWETQYF	TGTGCCAGTAGTATAGAATCAGGGGGGTCGTGGGAGACCCAGTACTTC
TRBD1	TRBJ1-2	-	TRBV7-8	CASSLTRGNYGYTF	TGTGCCAGCAGCTTAACCAGGGGGAACTATGGCTACACCTTC
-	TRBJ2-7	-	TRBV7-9	CASRDAASYEQYF	TGTGCCAGTCGGGACGCAGCCTCCTACGAGCAGTACTTC
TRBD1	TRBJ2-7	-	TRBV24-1	CATKQPGQGYTYEQYF	TGTGCCACCAAGCAACCGGGACAGGGTTATACTTACGAGCAGTACTTC
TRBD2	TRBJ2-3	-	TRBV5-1	CASRSLAEADTQYF	TGCGCCAGCAGGAGTCTAGCGGAGGCAGATACGCAGTATTTT
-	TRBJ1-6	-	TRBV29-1	CSVELADRGSLHF	TGCAGCGTTGAATTGGCCGACCGTGGTTCCCTCCACTTT
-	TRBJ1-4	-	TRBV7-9	CASSRTSKEEKLFF	TGTGCCAGCAGCCGGACCTCGAAGGAGGAAAAACTGTTTTTT
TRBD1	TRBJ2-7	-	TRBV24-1	CATSETGTGLGQYF	TGTGCCACCAGTGAAACCGGGACAGGGCTAGGGCAGTACTTC
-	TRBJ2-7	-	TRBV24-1	CATSVGVIVEQYF	TGTGCCACCAGTGTAGGGGTGATAGTTGAGCAGTACTTC
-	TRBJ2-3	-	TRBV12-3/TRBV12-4	CASSSTRMTQYF	TGTGCCAGCAGTTCGACCAGGATGACGCAGTATTTT
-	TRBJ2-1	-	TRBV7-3	CASSLGSSYNEQFF	TGTGCCAGCAGCTTAGGGAGCTCCTACAATGAGCAGTTCTTC
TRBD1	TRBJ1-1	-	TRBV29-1	CSVKRTGEAFF	TGCAGCGTCAAAAGGACAGGGGAAGCTTTCTTT
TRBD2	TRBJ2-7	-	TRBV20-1	CSARGLLAGTHDQYF	TGCAGTGCTAGAGGACTACTAGCGGGTACCCACGATCAGTACTTC
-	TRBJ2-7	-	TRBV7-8	CASSLLISYEQYF	TGTGCCAGCAGTTTATTGATCTCCTACGAGCAGTACTTC
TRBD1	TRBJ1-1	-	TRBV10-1	CASSGPGDRVEGTEAFF	TGCGCCAGCAGTGGACCGGGGGACAGGGTAGAGGGCACTGAAGCTTTCTTT
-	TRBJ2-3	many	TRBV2	CASSGNTADTQYF	TGTGCCAGCAGTGGGAACACCGCGGATACGCAGTATTTT
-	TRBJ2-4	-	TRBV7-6	CASALGSLNIQYF	TGTGCCAGCGCCCTGGGAAGTCTGAACATTCAGTACTTC
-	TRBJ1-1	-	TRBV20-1	CSCPGDTEAFF	TGCAGTTGCCCAGGGGACACTGAAGCTTTCTTT
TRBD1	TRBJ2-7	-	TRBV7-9	CASSSDRDGGGQYF	TGTGCCAGCAGTTCGGACAGGGATGGTGGCGGGCAGTACTTC
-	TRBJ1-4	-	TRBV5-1	CASSFSSENEKLFF	TGCGCCAGCAGCTTCTCCTCTGAAAATGAAAAACTGTTTTTT
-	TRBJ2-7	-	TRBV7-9	CASSFSGRHEQYF	TGTGCCAGCAGCTTCAGCGGCAGGCACGAGCAGTACTTC
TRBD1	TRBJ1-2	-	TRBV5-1	CASSLDRGDYGYTF	TGCGCCAGCAGCTTAGACAGGGGGGACTATGGCTACACCTTC
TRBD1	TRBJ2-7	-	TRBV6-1	CASLGQESYEQYF	TGTGCCAGCCTGGGACAGGAATCCTACGAGCAGTACTTC
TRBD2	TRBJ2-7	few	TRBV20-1	CSASGVAGLGGEQYF	TGCAGTGCCAGCGGGGTAGCGGGGCTGGGAGGCGAGCAGTACTTC
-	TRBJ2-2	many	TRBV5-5	CASSSGDLDTGELFF	TGTGCCAGCAGTTCGGGGGACTTAGACACCGGGGAGCTGTTTTTT
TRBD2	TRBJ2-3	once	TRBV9	CASSVEASGTITDTQYF	TGTGCCAGCAGCGTAGAGGCTAGCGGGACAATCACAGATACGCAGTATTTT
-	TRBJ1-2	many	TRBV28	CASSRPGKGGYTF	TGTGCCAGCAGCCGACCAGGAAAGGGGGGCTACACCTTC
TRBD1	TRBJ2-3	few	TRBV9	CASSEGTGVFGTDTQYF	TGTGCCAGCAGCGAGGGGACAGGGGTTTTTGGCACAGATACGCAGTATTTT
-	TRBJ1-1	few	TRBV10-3	CAISAEGYTEAFF	TGTGCCATCAGTGCTGAGGGGTACACTGAAGCTTTCTTT
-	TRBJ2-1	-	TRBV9	CASGGLGVDERFF	TGTGCCAGCGGGGGCCTGGGCGTCGATGAGCGGTTCTTC
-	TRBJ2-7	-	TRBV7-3	CASSRSNRAVYEQYF	TGTGCCAGCAGCCGAAGTAACAGGGCAGTCTACGAGCAGTACTTC
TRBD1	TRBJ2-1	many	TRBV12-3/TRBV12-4	CASSSTGNEQFF	TGTGCCAGCAGCTCGACAGGGAATGAGCAGTTCTTC
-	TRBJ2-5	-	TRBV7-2	CASSLYTNQETQYF	TGTGCCAGCAGCTTATACACAAACCAAGAGACCCAGTACTTC
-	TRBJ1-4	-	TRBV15	CATSRDRRGGSEKLFF	TGTGCCACCAGCAGAGATCGCAGGGGCGGGAGTGAAAAACTGTTTTTT
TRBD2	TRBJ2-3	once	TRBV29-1	CSVVRAGGPDTQYF	TGCAGCGTTGTACGAGCGGGAGGTCCAGATACGCAGTATTTT
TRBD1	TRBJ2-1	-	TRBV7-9	CASSQQGASYNEQFF	TGTGCCAGCAGTCAACAGGGGGCTTCCTACAATGAGCAGTTCTTC
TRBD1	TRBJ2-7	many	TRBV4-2	CASSKYRGNYEQYF	TGTGCCAGCAGCAAATACAGGGGTAACTACGAGCAGTACTTC
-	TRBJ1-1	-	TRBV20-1	CSARDPLAEGREDTEAFF	TGCAGTGCTAGAGATCCGTTAGCGGAGGGGCGGGAAGACACTGAAGCTTTCTTT
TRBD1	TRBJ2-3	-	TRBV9	CASSVPTGSISDTQYF	TGTGCCAGCAGCGTGCCGACAGGGTCAATCTCAGATACGCAGTATTTT
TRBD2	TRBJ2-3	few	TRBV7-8	CASSLARLAGGYGTQYF	TGTGCCAGCAGCTTAGCGCGACTAGCGGGGGGCTATGGTACGCAGTATTTT